This TCR beta chain appears in the sequencing data of a study of blood T cell repertoires in COVID-19. The table lists this clone with a few counts. The repertoire was sequenced with immunoSEQ multiplex PCR; TCRdb's copy has only in-frame clones and lacks some. The table lists 310,000 or so clones, around 89% of them singletons, with 3% to 4% in the top ten. The germline V gene has CDR1 ENHRY and CDR2 SYGVKD. After removal of 5 bases from V and 2 bases from J, the junction contained 5 bases not matched to a gene. The CDR3 has 14 amino acids. The chain couples TRBV10-3 to TRBJ1-2; TRBD1 matches 7 bases. This TCR came from a woman in her fifties or sixties with active or convalescent COVID-19. Sequenced sample: peripheral blood. CDR3 sequence: CAISSLDRNYGYTF. CDR3 DNA sequence: TGTGCCATCAGTAGTCTGGACAGGAACTATGGCTACACCTTC.